The 15 T cell receptor beta chains presented below share a single source sample, sequenced in a study of T-cell memory formation after mild COVID-19. TCRdb ran MiXCR on the 5' RACE reads and lists one entry per CDR3 protein. Here the sample spans about 400,000 distinct CDR3 sequences, approximately 18% being singletons. Sequencing input: PBMCs or a T cell subset sorted from them (not recorded which). The receptor source for this set is a man between 18 and 29 years old who had mild COVID-19 (a few samples of this study predate the infection). Cell type and time point are not known.

The chain is built from TRBV20-1 and TRBJ2-3; 7 bases match TRBD2. Germline CDR1 DFQATT, CDR2 SNEGSKA (reference sequence). J gave up 3 bases and V 2 bases, and 2 bases lay outside the gene matches. This CDR3 region has 13 residues. CDR3: CSARQGGTDTQYF. The CDR3 DNA follows: TGCAGTGCTAGACAGGGAGGGACAGATACGCAGTATTTT.

This clonotype was detected a few times. The rearrangement links TRBV10-3 to TRBJ2-5, with 7 bases identical to TRBD1. The CDR3 extends over 14 amino acids. The germline V gene encodes CDR1 ENHRY and CDR2 SYGVKD. V was clipped by 8 bases and J by 5 bases; unmatched bases: 11. Written as DNA, the CDR3 is TGTGCCATCGGAATAACGGACAGGCCGGAGACCCAGTACTTC. This translates into CAIGITDRPETQYF.

This clonotype was detected a few times. The chain links TRBV20-1 to TRBJ1-2; D is undetermined. The V end lost 4 bases, the J end lost 4 bases, and 13 bases lay between the germline ends. Germline CDR1 is DFQATT and CDR2 is SNEGSKA (reference sequence). This CDR3 has 13 residues. The chain's CDR3 is CSANPLAGYGYTF. The CDR3 nucleotides read TGCAGTGCTAACCCCTTAGCAGGCTATGGCTACACCTTC.

This chain joins TRBV27 and TRBJ1-2; a weak D match, TRBD1 (6 bases). The V gene's germline CDR1 is MNHEY and CDR2 SMNVEV (reference sequence). This CDR3 spans 15 amino acids. The germline V and J ends were trimmed by 3 bases and 2 bases, with 13 bases remaining between them. The CDR3 here is CASSFRETGNYGYTF. The CDR3 DNA is TGTGCCAGCAGTTTTCGAGAAACAGGGAACTATGGCTACACCTTC.

This clonotype was detected a few times. The chain has TRBV3-1 and TRBJ2-2; 8 bases map to TRBD2. V lost 5 bases and J lost 0; bases outside the gene matches: 5. Per the germline V gene, CDR1 is LGHDT and CDR2 is YNNKEL (reference sequence). The CDR3 is 16 residues long. The CDR3 is CASSTSGGSNTGELFF. CDR3 DNA sequence: TGTGCCAGCAGCACGAGCGGGGGCTCGAACACCGGGGAGCTGTTTTTT.

This chain joins TRBV3-1 and TRBJ2-7; 9 bases line up with TRBD1. J gave up 3 bases and V 1 base, and 7 bases lay outside the gene matches. The germline CDR1 and CDR2 sequences are LGHDT and YNNKEL (reference sequence). The CDR3 sequence is 16 residues long. CDR3 protein: CASSQGVGTGLYEQYF. CDR3 in DNA: TGTGCCAGCAGCCAAGGAGTCGGGACAGGGCTCTACGAGCAGTACTTC.

The rearrangement links TRBV2 to TRBJ2-6; 9 bases are a match to TRBD1. Germline CDR1 and CDR2: SNHLY and FYNNEI. J lost 0 bases, V lost 4 bases, and 1 base had no gene match. The CDR3 runs to 16 residues. The CDR3 DNA reads TGTGCCAGCAGTGCGGGACAGGGCTCTGGGGCCAACGTCCTGACTTTC. Encoded protein: CASSAGQGSGANVLTF. The full variable domain, with the rest looked up from reference TRBV2 and TRBJ2-6, is EPEVTQTPSHQVTQMGQEVILRCVPISNHLYFYWYRQILGQKVEFLVSFYNNEISEKSEIFDDQFSVERPDGSNFTLKIRSTKLEDSAMYFCASSAGQGSGANVLTFGAGSRLTVL.

This clonotype was picked up a small number of times. For the CDR3, the DNA is TGTGCCAGCAGCAGCGCCGGGACTACCTCCTACGAGCAGTACTTC. Its translation: CASSSAGTTSYEQYF. V usage is TRBV11-2 and J usage is TRBJ2-7; TRBD2 matches at 7 bases. V lost 5 bases, J lost 0 bases, and 7 bases stayed unmatched. The CDR3 sequence is 15 residues long. Per the germline V gene, CDR1 is SGHAT and CDR2 is FQNNGV.

This clonotype was observed a few times. The gene calls are TRBV12-3 or TRBV12-4 and TRBJ2-5, with no clear D. This CDR3 contains 13 residues. The V end was cut by 7 bases, the J end by 4 bases, with 13 bases between. This CDR3 is CASNSQGRETQYF. CDR3 in DNA: TGTGCCAGCAACTCCCAAGGACGAGAGACCCAGTACTTC.

V usage is TRBV10-2 and J usage is TRBJ1-2, with D uncertain. Germline V lookup: CDR1 WSHSY, CDR2 SAAADI. This CDR3 contains 12 residues. V lost 6 bases and J 4 bases, leaving 9 bases between the germline ends. The DNA of the CDR3 is TGCGCCAGCAGCGCGGCGGGCTATGGCTACACCTTC. Encoded protein: CASSAAGYGYTF.

This chain connects TRBV7-2 to TRBJ2-7, with D perhaps TRBD2 (7 bases). The length of the CDR3 is 15 residues. The germline V and J ends were trimmed by 0 bases and 4 bases, with 13 bases remaining between them. Germline V gives CDR1 SGHTA, CDR2 FQGNSA. The CDR3 region is CASSLAGGRGYEQYV. DNA of the CDR3: TGTGCCAGCAGCTTAGCGGGGGGGCGCGGGTACGAGCAGTACGTC.

V is TRBV13 and J is TRBJ2-2, with 8 bases matching TRBD1. The germline gives CDR1 PRHDT, CDR2 FYEKMQ (reference sequence). The length of the CDR3 is 15 residues. Trimming at V came to 4 bases and at J to 4 bases, leaving 5 bases not matched to a gene. The CDR3 DNA reads TGTGCCAGCAGCTCTTCGGACAGGGTCACCGGGGAGCTGTTTTTT. Translation: CASSSSDRVTGELFF.

The chain recombines TRBV19 with TRBJ1-5, with a weak D call TRBD1 (5 bases). The germline gives CDR1 LNHDA, CDR2 SQIVND (reference sequence). This CDR3 is built from 14 residues. V was shortened by 6 bases and J by 2 bases, with 11 bases between the two germline ends. The CDR3 here is CASRGRGGNQPQHF. The CDR3 DNA reads as TGTGCCAGTAGGGGACGGGGGGGCAATCAGCCCCAGCATTTT.

This clonotype was detected many times. The chain uses TRBV30 and TRBJ2-6; D is undetermined. Germline lookup yields CDR1 GTSNPN and CDR2 SVGIG (reference sequence). The V end was cut by 0 bases, the J end by 4 bases, with 4 bases between. There are 13 residues in the CDR3. CDR3 in DNA: TGTGCCTGGAGTGTAGGCGGGGCCAACGTCCTGACTTTC. Protein product: CAWSVGGANVLTF.

This clonotype was seen a handful of times. The J gene is TRBJ1-1, the V gene TRBV28; D remains ambiguous. Trimming shortened V by 3 bases and J by 1 base, and 15 bases separated the two germline ends. CDR1 MDHEN and CDR2 SYDVKM come from the germline V gene. The CDR3 runs to 16 residues. The CDR3 spells CASSFLVQTKNTEAFF. CDR3 bases: TGTGCCAGCAGTTTTCTCGTTCAGACAAAGAACACTGAAGCTTTCTTT. The entire variable domain, with the rest obtained from reference TRBV28 and TRBJ1-1, is as follows: DVKVTQSSRYLVKRTGEKVFLECVQDMDHENMFWYRQDPGLGLRLIYFSYDVKMKEKGDIPEGYSVSREKKERFSLILESASTNQTSMYLCASSFLVQTKNTEAFFGQGTRLTVV.